Shown below are 20 T cell receptor beta chains from a single sample sequenced in a study of radiation and T cells in renal cell carcinoma. The assay was immunoSEQ multiplex PCR, and TCRdb's table has in-frame clones only and misses some. The table has around 170,000 clones, about 85% seen once; the top ten hold approximately 11%. Time point noted: blood 4 weeks post-SBRT, at nephrectomy. Treatment described: 15 Gy SBRT to primary tumor, nephrectomy 4 weeks later. This material consisted of blood, taken from a patient whose treatment included radiotherapy and nephrectomy. The source is a woman between 45 and 60 years old with renal cell carcinoma.

The chain employs TRBV18 and TRBJ2-5; D perhaps matches TRBD1 (8 bases). Germline V CDR1 and CDR2: KGHSH, LQKENI. V was shortened by 6 bases and J by 1 base, with 27 bases between the two germline ends. The CDR3 has 19 residues. The CDR3 coding sequence is TGTGCCAGCTCTCCAGGCGGGGGACAGGTCTTGATTTTCCAAGAGACCCAGTACTTC. It yields the protein CASSPGGGQVLIFQETQYF.

The chain is built from TRBV10-3 and TRBJ2-7; the D call may be TRBD1 or TRBD2 (5 bases each). Deletions cut 11 bases from V and 3 bases from J, with 14 bases between. Germline-derived CDR1 and CDR2 are ENHRY and SYGVKD. The CDR3 is 12 amino acids. The CDR3 coding sequence is TGTGCCTCAGCGGCAGGGAGCTACGAGCAGTACTTC. Its protein product is CASAAGSYEQYF.

The rearrangement links TRBV5-4 to TRBJ1-6; 9 bases fit TRBD1. The CDR3 contains 14 residues. The germline V gene encodes CDR1 SGHNT and CDR2 YYREEE (reference sequence). V shed 3 bases, J shed 9 bases, and the junction held 4 bases outside the gene matches. CDR3 amino acids: CASSSGTGSSPLHF. The CDR3 DNA follows: TGTGCCAGCAGCTCCGGGACAGGGAGTTCACCCCTCCACTTT.

The CDR3 DNA reads TGTGCCAGCAGCCCCCGGGAAAGCCGAGAGACCCAGTACTTC. Protein sequence: CASSPRESRETQYF. The chain joins TRBV7-2 to TRBJ2-5; D may be TRBD2 (5 bases). Trimming cost V 5 bases and J 4 bases, with 14 bases left between them. Looked up from germline, CDR1 is SGHTA and CDR2 is FQGNSA. The length of the CDR3 is 14 residues.

CDR3 sequence reads: CASSVDPDDNSPLHF. The CDR3 DNA sequence: TGTGCCAGCAGCGTAGATCCAGACGATAATTCACCCCTCCACTTT. The chain combines TRBV9 with TRBJ1-6; D remains ambiguous. V was trimmed by 0 bases and J by 5 bases, leaving 9 bases between them. CDR1 and CDR2 from the germline V gene are SGDLS and YYNGEE. This CDR3 has 15 amino acids.

With regard to this clone: The sample has other DNA sequences that encode this CDR3 too. The chain couples TRBV6-5 to TRBJ1-1, with TRBD1 matching 8 bases. Germline V gene lookup returns CDR1 MNHEY and CDR2 SVGAGI. V lost 6 bases to trimming and J lost 4 bases; unmatched junction nucleotides: 4. The CDR3 runs to 13 residues. The DNA for the CDR3 is TGTGCCAGCAGCCTTGACAGGGGCACTGAAGCTTTCTTT. Protein product: CASSLDRGTEAFF.

The rearrangement uses TRBV7-2 and TRBJ2-3; D possibly uses TRBD1 or TRBD2 (5 bases each). The CDR3 is 16 amino acids. Germline V gives CDR1 SGHTA, CDR2 FQGNSA. Trimming removed 5 bases from V and 1 base from J, with 16 bases in between. CDR3 residues: CASSPRGRTGTDTQYF. The CDR3 bases are TGTGCCAGCAGCCCCCGGGGCAGAACAGGCACAGATACGCAGTATTTT.

The chain joins TRBV20-1 to TRBJ2-5; D unresolved. V was shortened by 2 bases and J by 5 bases, with 6 bases between the two germline ends. The CDR3 sequence is 11 residues long. Germline V CDR1 and CDR2: DFQATT, SNEGSKA (reference sequence). The CDR3 loop is CSARLRETQYF. CDR3 DNA sequence: TGCAGTGCTAGATTGCGGGAGACCCAGTACTTC.

J is TRBJ2-5 and V is TRBV5-1, with 11 nucleotides matching TRBD2. Germline V gene lookup returns CDR1 SGHRS and CDR2 YFSETQ. CDR3 length equals 16 residues. Germline trimming cut 0 bases from V and 1 base from J; bases unmatched to any gene: 2. CDR3 amino acids: CASSLALAGVQETQYF. CDR3 in DNA: TGCGCCAGCAGCTTGGCACTAGCGGGGGTCCAAGAGACCCAGTACTTC.

The chain links TRBV5-1 to TRBJ2-7; 9 bases are a match to TRBD1. The CDR3 consists of 16 residues. The germline V gene encodes CDR1 SGHRS and CDR2 YFSETQ. Germline trimming cut 3 bases from V and 5 bases from J; bases unmatched to any gene: 12. DNA for the CDR3: TGCGCCAGCAGCTGGAAACCGGGACAGGGTAGCCACGAGCAGTACTTC. This codes for CASSWKPGQGSHEQYF.

The CDR3 protein is CASSPSSGGRSEQYF. The CDR3 nucleotides are TGCGCCAGCAGCCCCTCTAGCGGGGGGAGGAGCGAGCAGTACTTC. The chain carries TRBV5-1 and TRBJ2-7; 11 positions match TRBD2. Losses at the gene ends were 4 bases for V and 6 bases for J; bases not matched to a gene: 9. The CDR3 consists of 15 residues. The germline V gene has CDR1 SGHRS and CDR2 YFSETQ.

V usage is TRBV19 and J usage is TRBJ2-2; 7 nucleotides match TRBD1. Germline CDR1 is LNHDA and CDR2 is SQIVND (reference sequence). Unmatched junction bases numbered 7, after V lost 6 bases and J lost 6 bases. The CDR3 is made up of 14 amino acids. The CDR3: CASRPKGAPGELFF. The CDR3 nucleotides read TGTGCCAGTAGACCAAAGGGGGCCCCCGGGGAGCTGTTTTTT.

This clone was detected once. The V call is TRBV7-9, the J call TRBJ2-1; D might be TRBD1 (6 bases). The V and J ends lost 1 base and 5 bases respectively, with 9 bases between them. Germline V gives CDR1 SEHNR, CDR2 FQNEAQ (reference sequence). The CDR3 extends over 14 amino acids. DNA for the CDR3: TGTGCCAGCAGCTTAGGGCAGGGGAACAATGAGCAGTTCTTC. Its protein product is CASSLGQGNNEQFF.

The chain links TRBV15 to TRBJ2-5; D call uncertain. Germline CDR1 LNHNV, CDR2 YYDKDF (reference sequence). V lost 0 bases and J 0 bases, leaving 8 bases between the germline ends. The CDR3 has 15 amino acids. CDR3 bases: TGTGCCACCAGCAGAGAGCGGTCAGACCAAGAGACCCAGTACTTC. Residues: CATSRERSDQETQYF.

The CDR3 DNA follows: TGTGCCAGCAGCTCCGGACAGCTACAAGAGACCCAGTACTTC. Protein product: CASSSGQLQETQYF. The chain is built from TRBV5-4 and TRBJ2-5, with a weak D call TRBD1 (6 bases). V lost 3 bases and J lost 2, with 11 bases in between. Germline CDR1 SGHNT, CDR2 YYREEE (reference sequence). The CDR3 runs 14 residues.

As for this clone: The same CDR3 is also encoded by other DNA sequences in this sample. This chain links TRBV13 with TRBJ1-2, with TRBD1 matching 8 bases. In germline, CDR1 is PRHDT, CDR2 FYEKMQ (reference sequence). The CDR3 contains 14 residues. V was pared by 6 bases and J by 8 bases, with 11 bases of the junction left unmatched. CDR3 nucleotides: TGTGCCAGCAGTTCGACCGGACAGGGTGGAGGCTACACCTTC. This codes for CASSSTGQGGGYTF.

V and J are TRBV5-6 and TRBJ1-6; D is possibly TRBD1 (6 bases). Germline CDR1 and CDR2: SGHDT and YYEEEE. V was cut by 2 bases and J by 14 bases, with 20 bases left in between. This CDR3 has 15 amino acids. In DNA form, the CDR3 reads TGTGCCAGCAGCTTTGTCGGGGGGCGGGAATTCACCCTCCACTTT. This codes for CASSFVGGREFTLHF.

The gene calls are TRBV19 and TRBJ2-1; perhaps TRBD2 as D (5 bases). The ends were cut back, 4 bases at V and 6 bases at J, with 10 bases in the middle. In germline, CDR1 is LNHDA, CDR2 SQIVND (reference sequence). The CDR3 runs 13 residues. The CDR3 here is CASSRTGFNEQFF. In nucleotides, the CDR3 is TGTGCCAGTAGTAGGACTGGTTTCAATGAGCAGTTCTTC. Combining the CDR3 with reference TRBV19 and TRBJ2-1 gives the whole variable domain DGGITQSPKYLFRKEGQNVTLSCEQNLNHDAMYWYRQDPGQGLRLIYYSQIVNDFQKGDIAEGYSVSREKKESFPLTVTSAQKNPTAFYLCASSRTGFNEQFFGPGTRLTVL.

The chain recombines TRBV30 with TRBJ2-2; perhaps TRBD1 as D (6 bases). The CDR3 runs 13 residues. Germline CDR1 is GTSNPN and CDR2 is SVGIG (reference sequence). The V and J ends lost 7 bases and 5 bases respectively, with 14 bases between them. The CDR3 spells CAYTPGVTGELFF. In DNA, the CDR3 is TGTGCCTACACTCCAGGGGTAACCGGGGAGCTGTTTTTT.

The chain is built from TRBV29-1 and TRBJ1-1; 8 nucleotides align to TRBD1. This CDR3 is built from 14 residues. V lost 4 bases to trimming and J lost 4 bases; unmatched junction nucleotides: 8. Germline CDR1 SQVTM, CDR2 ANQGSEA. This CDR3 is CSVGVSGQGTEAFF. The CDR3, as DNA: TGCAGCGTTGGTGTCTCCGGACAGGGCACTGAAGCTTTCTTT.